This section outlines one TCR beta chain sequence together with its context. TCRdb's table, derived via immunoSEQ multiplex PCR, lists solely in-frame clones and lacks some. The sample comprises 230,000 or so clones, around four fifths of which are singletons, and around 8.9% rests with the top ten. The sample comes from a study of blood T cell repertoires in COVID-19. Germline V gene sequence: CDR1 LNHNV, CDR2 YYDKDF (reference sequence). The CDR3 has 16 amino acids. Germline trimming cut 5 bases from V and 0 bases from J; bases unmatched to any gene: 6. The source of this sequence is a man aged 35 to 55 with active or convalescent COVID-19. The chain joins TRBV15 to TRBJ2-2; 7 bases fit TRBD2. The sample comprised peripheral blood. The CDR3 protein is CATSDDGGSNTGELFF. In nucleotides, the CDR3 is TGTGCCACCAGCGATGACGGGGGGTCGAACACCGGGGAGCTGTTTTTT.